This T cell receptor (beta chain) is from a study of CD8 T cells in ankylosing spondylitis. General study points: In the blood and synovial fluid of reactive arthritis, some motif variants had been previously reported. The study identified a TCR beta motif of under ten highly homologous variants that appeared characteristic of ankylosing spondylitis blood.

A quantitative 5'-RACE method, one with molecular barcodes, was used to make TCR beta libraries. TCRdb re-called the 5' RACE reads with MiXCR, one entry per CDR3 protein. The sample shows around 490,000 distinct CDR3 sequences, approximately 5.3% of them seen only once. This clonotype was counted ten times or more. Its specificity is unknown. Trimming removed 4 bases from V and 2 bases from J; junction bases left unmatched: 3. The CDR3 is made up of 14 amino acids. Germline V gene lookup returns CDR1 SGHRS and CDR2 YFSETQ. Sequenced material: blood, either unsorted or a sorted T cell fraction (not recorded which). This TCR was sampled from a male donor with ankylosing spondylitis. The chain has TRBV5-1 and TRBJ2-1; 7 nucleotides match TRBD1. In nucleotides, the CDR3 is TGCGCCAGCAGCGGGGACAGTCCCTACAATGAGCAGTTCTTC. Translated: CASSGDSPYNEQFF.